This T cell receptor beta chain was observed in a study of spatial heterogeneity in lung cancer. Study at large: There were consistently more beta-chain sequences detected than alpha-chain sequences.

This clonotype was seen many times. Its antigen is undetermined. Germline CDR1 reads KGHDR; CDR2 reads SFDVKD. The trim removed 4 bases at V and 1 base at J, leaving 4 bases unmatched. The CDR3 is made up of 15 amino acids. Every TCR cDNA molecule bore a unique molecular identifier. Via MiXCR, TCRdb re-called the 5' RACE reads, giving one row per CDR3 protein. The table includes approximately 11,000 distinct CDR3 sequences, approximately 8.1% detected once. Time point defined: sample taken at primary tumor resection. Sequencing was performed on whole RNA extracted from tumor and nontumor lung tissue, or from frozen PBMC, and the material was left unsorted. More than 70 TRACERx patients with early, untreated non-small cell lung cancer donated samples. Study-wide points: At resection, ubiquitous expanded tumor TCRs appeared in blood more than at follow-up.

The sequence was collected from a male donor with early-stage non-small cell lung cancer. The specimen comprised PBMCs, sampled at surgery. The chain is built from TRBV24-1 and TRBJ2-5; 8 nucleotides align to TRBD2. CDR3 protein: CATSDPGLAQETQYF. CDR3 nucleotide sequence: TGTGCCACCAGTGACCCTGGACTAGCCCAAGAGACCCAGTACTTC.